Listed below are T cell receptor beta chains from one sample, sequenced in a study of blood T cell repertoires in COVID-19. Generated by immunoSEQ multiplex PCR, the TCRdb table keeps only in-frame clones and is missing some. The sample contains 170,000 or so clones, 87% of which appear only once. Material for sequencing was peripheral blood. The receptors were gathered from a woman between 18 and 29 years old who had recovered from COVID-19. The conserved cysteine and the conserved F or W are not part of the CDR3 here. A D gene is named only where the DNA matches it firmly. Clone size is stated in some rows and not others, as once, few, many or a class when expanded.

d_call clone_size v_call cdr3_aa
. . TRBV7-9 ASSPAPRSYEQY
. . TRBV19 ASSIDRGNQPQH
. . TRBV3-1/TRBV3-2 ASSQDEVWNIQY
. . TRBV29-1 SVDDGGRETQY
TRBD2 . TRBV6-2/TRBV6-3 ASSGTSGGESSYNEQF
. . TRBV5-1 ASSLGRTENYGYT
TRBD2 . TRBV19 ASSAISSGTKYYEQY
. . TRBV7-9 ASSFLGPGGTNTGELF
TRBD1 . TRBV5-4 ASSRDRTMNTEAF
TRBD2 few TRBV13 ASSPTSGVDTDTQY
. few TRBV29-1 SIPRANTEAF
. . TRBV9 ASSGQFSNTEAF
. . TRBV5-5 ASSLAGTRNTEAF
. . TRBV7-2 ASSWRGDAYEQY
TRBD2 . TRBV12-5 ASGFLGEGITGELF
. . TRBV2 ASSGGGPLTALNTEAF
. . TRBV7-9 ASRPGNTEAF
TRBD1 . TRBV5-4 ASSRGTASYGYT
. . TRBV14 ASSQDPGIVETQY
. . TRBV15 ATSRVNGQNTEAF
TRBD1 . TRBV7-9 ASSLDGTGSYGYT
. . TRBV25-1 ASSERGLNTEAF
TRBD1 . TRBV29-1 SVEDPGTANTEAF
. . TRBV18 ASSPDRTSYEQY
. few TRBV19 ASSIAVAATGNTIY
TRBD1 . TRBV5-4 ASSLRGQGVYGYT
. . TRBV18 ASGTGSGAYEQY
. . TRBV10-3 AISDPGIALNVLT
TRBD1 . TRBV27 ASSPSTGTGGGQPQH
TRBD1 . TRBV7-2 ASRPGQEPGYT
. once TRBV5-1 ASSLGTQNTGELF
TRBD1 few TRBV2 ASSEALGTGSLEQY
. . TRBV5-6 ASRRYYEQY
TRBD1 few TRBV25-1 ASSPGQGIYEQY
. . TRBV20-1 SARDREEQF
. . TRBV7-2 ASSPQQGDYGYT
TRBD2 . TRBV25-1 ASRLSGAGELF
TRBD1 . TRBV11-3 ASSSGQAYEAF
TRBD1 . TRBV2 ASNDGDRDEKLF
. . TRBV21-1 ASSCDSYGYT
TRBD2 . TRBV19 ASSRGLAGGRETQY
. . TRBV7-9 ASSLASAGYNEKLF
. . TRBV4-1 ASSQVTSLDEQF
. . TRBV2 ASSVQGMNTEAF
. . TRBV5-5 ASSLDGGGNYGYT
TRBD2 . TRBV3-1/TRBV3-2 ASSHQAGVLDTQY
. . TRBV7-2 ASSPRSGRETQY
. . TRBV7-3 ASSADTAGELF
. few TRBV4-1 ASSQVFSGWYNEQF
TRBD1 . TRBV7-3 ASSDRAGANVLT
. . TRBV2 ASSEEGGEQY
. . TRBV2 ASSEWAATNEKLF
TRBD2 . TRBV13 ASSSRGGESNTGELF
. few TRBV2 ASSRGPPNNEQF